This TCR beta chain appears in the sequencing data of a study of T cell changes during pregnancy in multiple sclerosis. Produced via immunoSEQ multiplex PCR; TCRdb's table is partial and in-frame only. The data contain around 31,000 clones, just over 90% of them singletons. V was cut by 3 bases and J by 2 bases, with 7 bases left in between. Germline V gene sequence: CDR1 KGHSH, CDR2 LQKENI. The CDR3 loop spans 13 amino acids. The clonotype comes from a female donor with multiple sclerosis, enrolled in a pregnancy study. The chain recombines TRBV18 with TRBJ1-2, with D uncertain. This specimen was CD4+ T cells from peripheral blood mononuclear cells, taken in the second trimester of pregnancy. CDR3: CASSPSQNYGYTF. In DNA form, the CDR3 reads TGTGCCAGCTCACCGTCTCAGAACTATGGCTACACCTTC.